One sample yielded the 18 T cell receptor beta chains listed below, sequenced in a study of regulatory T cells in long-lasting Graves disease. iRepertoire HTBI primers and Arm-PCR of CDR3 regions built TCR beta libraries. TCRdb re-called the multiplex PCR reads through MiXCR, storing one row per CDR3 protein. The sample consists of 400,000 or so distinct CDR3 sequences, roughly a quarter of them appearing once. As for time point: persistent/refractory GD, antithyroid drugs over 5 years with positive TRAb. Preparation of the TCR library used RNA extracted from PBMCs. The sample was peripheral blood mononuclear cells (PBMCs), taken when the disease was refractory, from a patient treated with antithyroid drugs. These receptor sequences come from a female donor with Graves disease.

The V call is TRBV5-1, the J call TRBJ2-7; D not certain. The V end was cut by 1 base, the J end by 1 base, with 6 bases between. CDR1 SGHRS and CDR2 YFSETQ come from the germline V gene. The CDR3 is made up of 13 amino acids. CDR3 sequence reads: CASSLMGSYEQYF. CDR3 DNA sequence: TGCGCCAGCAGCTTGATGGGATCCTACGAGCAGTACTTC.

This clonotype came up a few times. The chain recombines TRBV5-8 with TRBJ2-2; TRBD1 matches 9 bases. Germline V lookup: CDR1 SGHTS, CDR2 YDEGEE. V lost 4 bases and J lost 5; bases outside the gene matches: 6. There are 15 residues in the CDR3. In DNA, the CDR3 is TGTGCCAGCAGCGGAGGGACAGGGAGGACCGGGGAGCTGTTTTTT. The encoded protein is CASSGGTGRTGELFF.

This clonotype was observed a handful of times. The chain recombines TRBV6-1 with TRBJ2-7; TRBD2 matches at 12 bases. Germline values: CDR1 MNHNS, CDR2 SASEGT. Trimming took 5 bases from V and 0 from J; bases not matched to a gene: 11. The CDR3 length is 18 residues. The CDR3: CASSPRTSGKITSYEQYF. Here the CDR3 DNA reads TGTGCCAGCAGTCCCCGGACTAGCGGGAAGATTACCTCCTACGAGCAGTACTTC.

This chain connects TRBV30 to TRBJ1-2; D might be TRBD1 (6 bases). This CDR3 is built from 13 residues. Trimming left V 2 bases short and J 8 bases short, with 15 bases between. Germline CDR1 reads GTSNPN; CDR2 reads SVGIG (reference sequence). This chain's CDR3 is CAWSMGRGSGYTF. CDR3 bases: TGTGCCTGGAGTATGGGCAGGGGAAGCGGCTACACCTTC. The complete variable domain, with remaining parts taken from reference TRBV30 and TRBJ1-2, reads SQTIHQWPATLVQPVGSPLSLECTVEGTSNPNLYWYRQAAGRGLQLLFYSVGIGQISSEVPQNLSASRPQDRQFILSSKKLLLSDSGFYLCAWSMGRGSGYTFGSGTRLTVV.

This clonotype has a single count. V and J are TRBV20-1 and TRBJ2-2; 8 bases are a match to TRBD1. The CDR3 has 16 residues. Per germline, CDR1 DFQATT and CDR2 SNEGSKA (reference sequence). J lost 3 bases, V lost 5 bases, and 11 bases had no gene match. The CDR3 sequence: CSASRTGRNYTGELFF. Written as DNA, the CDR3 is TGCAGTGCTTCCCGGACAGGGAGGAATTACACCGGGGAGCTGTTTTTT.

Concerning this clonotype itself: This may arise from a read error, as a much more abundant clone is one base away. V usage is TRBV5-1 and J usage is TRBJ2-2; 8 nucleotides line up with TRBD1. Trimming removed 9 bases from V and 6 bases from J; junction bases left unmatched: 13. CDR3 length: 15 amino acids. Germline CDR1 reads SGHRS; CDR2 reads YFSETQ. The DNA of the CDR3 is TGCGCCAACAAGATGGACAGGGTCTCGGCCGGGGAGCTGTTTTTT. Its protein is CANKMDRVSAGELFF.

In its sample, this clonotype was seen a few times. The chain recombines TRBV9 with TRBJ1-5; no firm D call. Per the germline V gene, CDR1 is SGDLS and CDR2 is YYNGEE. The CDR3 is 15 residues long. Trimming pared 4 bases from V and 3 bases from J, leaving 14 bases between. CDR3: CASSPDEGSNQPQHF. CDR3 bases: TGTGCCAGCAGCCCCGACGAAGGTTCCAATCAGCCCCAGCATTTT.

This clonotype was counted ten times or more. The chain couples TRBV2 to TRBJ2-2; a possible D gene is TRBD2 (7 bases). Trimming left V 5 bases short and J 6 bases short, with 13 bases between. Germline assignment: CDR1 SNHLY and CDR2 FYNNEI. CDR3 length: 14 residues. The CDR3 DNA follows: TGTGCCAGCAGTTTTCAGGGGAGGGCCGGGGAGCTGTTTTTT. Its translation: CASSFQGRAGELFF.

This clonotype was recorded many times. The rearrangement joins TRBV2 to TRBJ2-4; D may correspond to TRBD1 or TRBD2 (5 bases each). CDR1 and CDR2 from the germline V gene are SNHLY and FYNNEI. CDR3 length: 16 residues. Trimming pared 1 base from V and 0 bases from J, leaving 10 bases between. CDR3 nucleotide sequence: TGTGCCAGCAGTGAAGTAGGGACCGTAGCCAAAAACATTCAGTACTTC. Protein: CASSEVGTVAKNIQYF.

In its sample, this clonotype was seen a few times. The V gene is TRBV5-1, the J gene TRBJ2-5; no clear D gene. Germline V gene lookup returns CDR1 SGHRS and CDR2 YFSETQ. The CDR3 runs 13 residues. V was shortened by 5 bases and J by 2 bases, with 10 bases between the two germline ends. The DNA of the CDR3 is TGCGCCAGCAGGCCTAGATTGCAAGAGACCCAGTACTTC. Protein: CASRPRLQETQYF.

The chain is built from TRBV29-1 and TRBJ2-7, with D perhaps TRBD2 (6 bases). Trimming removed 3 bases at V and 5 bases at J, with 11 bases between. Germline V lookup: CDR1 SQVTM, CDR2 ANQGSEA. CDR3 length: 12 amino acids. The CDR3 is CSVDSGLDEQYF. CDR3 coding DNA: TGCAGCGTTGATAGCGGCTTGGACGAGCAGTACTTC.

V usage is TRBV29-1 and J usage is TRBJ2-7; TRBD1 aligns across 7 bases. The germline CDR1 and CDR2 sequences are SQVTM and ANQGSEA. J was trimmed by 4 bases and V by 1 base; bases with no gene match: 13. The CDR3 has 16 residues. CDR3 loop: CSVEAGAGGPLYEQYF. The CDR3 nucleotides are TGCAGCGTTGAAGCCGGGGCAGGGGGTCCCCTTTACGAGCAGTACTTC.

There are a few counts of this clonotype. DNA of the CDR3: TGTGCCAGCAGTGCGAAAGGGACTAGCGGGAGCTCCTACGAGCAGTACTTC. Protein product: CASSAKGTSGSSYEQYF. V usage is TRBV12-3 or TRBV12-4 and J usage is TRBJ2-7; 14 bases map to TRBD2. Trimming took 5 bases from V and 0 from J; bases not matched to a gene: 6. This CDR3 is 17 amino acids long.

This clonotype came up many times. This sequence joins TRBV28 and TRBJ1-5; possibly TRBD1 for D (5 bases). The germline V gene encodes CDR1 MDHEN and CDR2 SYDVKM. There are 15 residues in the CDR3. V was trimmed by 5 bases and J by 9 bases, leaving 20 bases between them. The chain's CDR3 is CASSRQDKRRAPQHF. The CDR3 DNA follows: TGTGCCAGCAGTCGTCAGGACAAAAGGCGGGCGCCCCAGCATTTT.

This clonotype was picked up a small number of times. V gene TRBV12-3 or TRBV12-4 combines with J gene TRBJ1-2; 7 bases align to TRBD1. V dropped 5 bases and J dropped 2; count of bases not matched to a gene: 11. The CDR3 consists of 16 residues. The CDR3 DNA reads TGTGCCAGCAGTCCGGGATCGGACAGGCTAAACTATGGCTACACCTTC. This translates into CASSPGSDRLNYGYTF.

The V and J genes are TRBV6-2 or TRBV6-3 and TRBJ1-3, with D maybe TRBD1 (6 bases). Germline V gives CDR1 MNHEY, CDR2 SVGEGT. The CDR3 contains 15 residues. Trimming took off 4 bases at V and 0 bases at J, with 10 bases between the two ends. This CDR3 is CASSSGTSSGNTIYF. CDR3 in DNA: TGTGCCAGCAGTTCGGGGACAAGCTCTGGAAACACCATATATTTT.

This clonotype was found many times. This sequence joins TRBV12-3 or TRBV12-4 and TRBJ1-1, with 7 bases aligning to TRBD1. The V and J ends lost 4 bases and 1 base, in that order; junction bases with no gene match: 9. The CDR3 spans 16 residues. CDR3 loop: CASSSLDRAGNTEAFF. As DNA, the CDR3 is TGTGCCAGCAGTTCCCTTGACAGGGCCGGGAACACTGAAGCTTTCTTT.

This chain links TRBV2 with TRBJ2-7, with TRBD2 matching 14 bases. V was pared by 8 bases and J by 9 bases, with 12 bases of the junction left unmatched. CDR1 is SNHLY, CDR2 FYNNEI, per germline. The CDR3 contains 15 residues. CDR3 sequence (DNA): TGTGCCAGCCTTGGACCGGGACTAGCGGGAGTCGGGCAGTACTTC. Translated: CASLGPGLAGVGQYF.